This T cell receptor beta chain was sequenced for a study of response to subunit inactivated influenza vaccine. General study results and limits: It was suggested by the authors that few new T cells are recruited by each seasonal influenza vaccination.

With respect to this clonotype: Its matching antigen is unknown.

TCRdb itself ran the RT-PCR reads through MiXCR, one entry per CDR3 protein. This table has under 950,000 distinct CDR3 sequences, about 20% appearing once. There are 14 residues in the CDR3. CDR1 is SGHRS, CDR2 YFSETQ, per germline. V lost 4 bases to trimming and J lost 5 bases, with 15 bases between them. The sequence came from a man aged 50 or older who received an inactivated influenza vaccine. The input for sequencing was PBMCs from blood, taken around 5 days after vaccination. The chain carries TRBV5-1 and TRBJ2-5; tentative D call: TRBD2 (5 bases). As DNA, the CDR3 is TGCGCCAGCAGCCGGGCGGGTCAGGCGGAGACCCAGTACTTC. Protein sequence: CASSRAGQAETQYF.